The entry below gives a single TCR beta chain sequence along with its context. The Seattle patients, enrolled during active infection, were followed longitudinally. This entry belongs to a study of blood T cell repertoires in COVID-19. Study information: Samples taken during acute and convalescent COVID-19 were collected in the United States, Italy and Spain.

Original methodology: Amplified reference gene primers provided the basis for estimating nucleated cell counts. TCRdb's copy holds only in-frame clones and misses some; the assay was immunoSEQ multiplex PCR. V and J calls and clone size come straight from that table; D and trimming were deduced from the DNA. The repertoire has roughly 100,000 clones, approximately 92% of them found once; the top ten carry approximately 1.9%. Germline V gene lookup returns CDR1 SGHRS and CDR2 YFSETQ. The CDR3 has 12 residues. V lost 0 bases and J 7 bases, leaving 7 bases between the germline ends. This receptor was taken from a woman between 45 and 60 years old with COVID-19, enrolled during active disease. V usage is TRBV5-1 and J usage is TRBJ1-2, with a tentative D call TRBD1 (6 bases). Sample: peripheral blood. CDR3 residues: CASSLDRAGYTF. The CDR3 DNA sequence: TGCGCCAGCAGCTTGGACAGGGCTGGCTACACCTTC.